These 15 T cell receptor beta chains originate from one sample sequenced in a study of neoadjuvant anti-PD-1 for oral cavity cancer. The assay was immunoSEQ multiplex PCR, and TCRdb's table has in-frame clones only and misses some. There are around 60,000 clones in the sample; roughly three quarters occur only once, and just over 2.5% lies in the top ten. The starting material was PBMCs, obtained before nivolumab (anti-PD-1) treatment. The receptors shown here come from a person aged 40 to 85 with oral cavity squamous cell carcinoma.

J is TRBJ1-5 and V is TRBV10-3; D gene uncertain. This CDR3 region has 12 residues. CDR1 and CDR2 (germline): ENHRY, SYGVKD. Trimming shortened V by 3 bases and J by 5 bases, and 5 bases separated the two germline ends. The CDR3 reads CAISDQDQPQHF. The CDR3 coding sequence is TGTGCCATCAGTGATCAAGATCAGCCCCAGCATTTT.

This clone was seen once. The chain joins TRBV7-6 to TRBJ2-5; D possibly corresponds to TRBD2 (6 bases). CDR1 is SGHVS and CDR2 is FNYEAQ in the germline V gene. The CDR3 has 16 amino acids. Trimming took off 5 bases at V and 1 base at J, with 17 bases between the two ends. The CDR3 sequence: CASSTGGVLGQETQYF. The CDR3 nucleotides read TGTGCCAGCAGCACCGGCGGGGTTTTAGGCCAAGAGACCCAGTACTTC.

The chain recombines TRBV7-6 with TRBJ2-1; 7 bases map to TRBD2. The CDR3 has 18 residues. V lost 3 bases and J lost 0; bases outside the gene matches: 11. Germline CDR1 and CDR2: SGHVS and FNYEAQ. CDR3 region: CASSLRGPGGSSYNEQFF. The CDR3 DNA reads as TGTGCCAGCAGCTTGAGGGGCCCCGGGGGGAGCTCCTACAATGAGCAGTTCTTC.

V usage is TRBV2 and J usage is TRBJ2-7; TRBD2 matches at 7 bases. This CDR3 has 13 amino acids. Germline V CDR1 and CDR2: SNHLY, FYNNEI. V shed 5 bases and J 9 bases; nucleotides not matched to a gene: 10. The chain's CDR3 is CASSLAFSGGQYF. CDR3 sequence (DNA): TGTGCCAGCAGTCTAGCGTTCTCGGGGGGGCAGTACTTC.

This clone appeared a few times. The chain joins TRBV27 to TRBJ1-5; TRBD1 agrees at 9 bases. Germline V gives CDR1 MNHEY, CDR2 SMNVEV (reference sequence). Germline trimming cut 5 bases from V and 4 bases from J; bases unmatched to any gene: 3. This CDR3 comprises 14 residues. CDR3 sequence reads: CASSPGTGNQPQHF. In DNA form, the CDR3 reads TGTGCCAGCAGTCCAGGGACAGGGAATCAGCCCCAGCATTTT.

The chain recombines TRBV27 with TRBJ1-5; D is ambiguous. V lost 2 bases and J lost 6, with 14 bases in between. The CDR3 length is 15 residues. Germline V CDR1 and CDR2: MNHEY, SMNVEV (reference sequence). DNA for the CDR3: TGTGCCAGCAGTTTAATGCCGACTGCGGGTCAGCCCCAGCATTTT. This translates into CASSLMPTAGQPQHF.

The rearrangement links TRBV19 to TRBJ2-3; 7 nucleotides line up with TRBD1. Germline CDR1 reads LNHDA; CDR2 reads SQIVND (reference sequence). CDR3 length equals 14 residues. J was trimmed by 5 bases and V by 5 bases; bases with no gene match: 7. The CDR3 DNA follows: TGTGCCAGTAGTGCGAGCTCAGGGGGAGATACGCAGTATTTT. It translates to CASSASSGGDTQYF.

The V and J genes are TRBV7-9 and TRBJ2-7; no clear D. This CDR3 contains 15 residues. V was trimmed by 5 bases and J by 0 bases, leaving 14 bases between them. The germline CDR1 and CDR2 sequences are SEHNR and FQNEAQ (reference sequence). CDR3 sequence reads: CASSPLASNSYEQYF. CDR3 coding DNA: TGTGCCAGCAGCCCCCTGGCCAGTAACTCCTACGAGCAGTACTTC. Full variable domain (remainder filled in from reference TRBV7-9 and TRBJ2-7): DTGVSQNPRHKITKRGQNVTFRCDPISEHNRLYWYRQTLGQGPEFLTYFQNEAQLEKSRLLSDRFSAERPKGSFSTLEIQRTEQGDSAMYLCASSPLASNSYEQYFGPGTRLTVT.

The rearrangement uses TRBV19 and TRBJ1-2, with D tentatively TRBD1 (5 bases). Germline V CDR1 and CDR2: LNHDA, SQIVND (reference sequence). The CDR3 has 14 amino acids. V was trimmed by 7 bases and J by 4 bases, leaving 16 bases between them. The CDR3 is CASKEEGRGYGYTF. CDR3 DNA sequence: TGTGCCAGTAAGGAGGAGGGGAGAGGCTATGGCTACACCTTC.

The V call is TRBV15, the J call TRBJ2-7; D perhaps matches TRBD2 (6 bases). The germline V and J ends were trimmed by 3 bases and 2 bases, with 8 bases remaining between them. Germline CDR1 LNHNV, CDR2 YYDKDF (reference sequence). There are 13 residues in the CDR3. The CDR3 bases are TGTGCCACCAGCAGGCGGGGAGCCTACGAGCAGTACTTC. Its translation is CATSRRGAYEQYF.

This clone occurred a few times. J is TRBJ2-1 and V is TRBV27, with 14 bases aligning to TRBD2. There are 16 residues in the CDR3. V trimming: 6 bases; J trimming: 9 bases; junction bases outside the gene matches: 10. Looked up from germline, CDR1 is MNHEY and CDR2 is SMNVEV (reference sequence). In DNA form, the CDR3 reads TGTGCCAGCAGCCTTCAGGGACTAGCGGGAGAAAGTGAGCAGTTCTTC. It yields the protein CASSLQGLAGESEQFF.

This chain uses TRBV5-8 with TRBJ1-1; D is possibly TRBD1 (6 bases). V lost 4 bases to trimming and J lost 0 bases, with 13 bases between them. The CDR3 is 15 amino acids. Germline V lookup: CDR1 SGHTS, CDR2 YDEGEE. The CDR3 loop reads CASSRDKGLNTEAFF. In nucleotides, the CDR3 is TGTGCCAGCAGCCGGGACAAGGGTTTGAACACTGAAGCTTTCTTT.

The rearrangement links TRBV9 to TRBJ1-2; 11 nucleotides agree with TRBD1. J was trimmed by 5 bases and V by 0 bases; bases with no gene match: 3. CDR1 is SGDLS, CDR2 YYNGEE, per germline. The CDR3 contains 15 residues. The CDR3 loop is CASSVGTGGMYGYTF. The CDR3 coding sequence is TGTGCCAGCAGCGTAGGGACAGGGGGCATGTATGGCTACACCTTC.

This chain connects TRBV12-5 to TRBJ1-3; D remains unclear. V dropped 5 bases and J dropped 4 bases, with 9 bases sitting between them. Germline values: CDR1 LGHNT, CDR2 FRNRAP. This CDR3 has 13 residues. The chain's CDR3 is CASGLKAGNTIYF. Here the CDR3 DNA reads TGTGCTAGTGGTCTCAAGGCGGGAAACACCATATATTTT.

The chain is built from TRBV7-9 and TRBJ1-5; the D gene is possibly TRBD1 (5 bases). V shed 2 bases and J shed 2 bases, with 10 bases lying between them. The CDR3 has 15 residues. Germline V lookup: CDR1 SEHNR, CDR2 FQNEAQ (reference sequence). The CDR3 DNA reads as TGTGCCAGCAGCTTACGAGAAGGGGGCAATCAGCCCCAGCATTTT. This sequence encodes CASSLREGGNQPQHF.